One T cell receptor (beta chain) is described in this entry. Vbeta (60) and Jbeta (13) primers were used in the PCR. This table comes from immunoSEQ multiplex PCR, and its TCRdb copy is limited to in-frame clones, with some not included. This table has fewer than 350,000 clones, about 90% appearing once. This entry is derived from a study of cytomegalovirus exposure and HLA in healthy donors. This receptor was identified in a woman under 30 in good health and CMV-seronegative. Sequencing used PBMCs.

The CDR3 loop is CASSPLRGLLHEQFF. The CDR3 coding sequence is TGTGCCAGCAGTCCACTTCGGGGTTTGTTGCATGAGCAGTTCTTC. V gene TRBV27 combines with J gene TRBJ2-1; possibly TRBD2 for D (5 bases). This CDR3 region has 15 residues. The V gene's germline CDR1 is MNHEY and CDR2 SMNVEV (reference sequence). The V end lost 5 bases, the J end lost 8 bases, and 19 bases lay between the germline ends.